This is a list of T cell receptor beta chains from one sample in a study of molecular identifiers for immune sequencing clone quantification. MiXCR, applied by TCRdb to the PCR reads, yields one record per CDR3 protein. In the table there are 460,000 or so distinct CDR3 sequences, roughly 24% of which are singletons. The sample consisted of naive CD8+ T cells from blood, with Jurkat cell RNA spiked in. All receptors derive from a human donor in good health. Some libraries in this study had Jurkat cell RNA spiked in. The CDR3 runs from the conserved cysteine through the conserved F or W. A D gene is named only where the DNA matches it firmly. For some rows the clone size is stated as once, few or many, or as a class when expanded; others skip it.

cdr3_nt: TGTGCCAGCAGCAGGGGACTAGCGGGCACCGGGGAGCTGTTTTTT
cdr3_aa: CASSRGLAGTGELFF
j_call: TRBJ2-2
clone_size: few
d_call: TRBD2
cdr3_length: 15
v_call: TRBV5-4

cdr3_nt: TGCGCCAGCAGCCAAGAAACAGGGGGAAAAGAGACCCAGTACTTC
cdr3_aa: CASSQETGGKETQYF
j_call: TRBJ2-5
clone_size: -
d_call: TRBD1
cdr3_length: 15
v_call: TRBV4-1

cdr3_nt: TGTGCCAGCAGGGGACTGGGGGGGCCCTACAATGAGCAGTTCTTC
cdr3_aa: CASRGLGGPYNEQFF
j_call: TRBJ2-1
clone_size: few
d_call: -
cdr3_length: 15
v_call: TRBV27

cdr3_nt: TGTGCCACCAGCAGAGAGGGTATTAGCGGGGGAACCTCCTACAATGAGCAGTTCTTC
cdr3_aa: CATSREGISGGTSYNEQFF
j_call: TRBJ2-1
clone_size: few
d_call: TRBD2
cdr3_length: 19
v_call: TRBV15

cdr3_nt: TGTGCCAGCGAGCTACGGTTGAGCGGGGAGCTGTTTTTT
cdr3_aa: CASELRLSGELFF
j_call: TRBJ2-2
clone_size: few
d_call: -
cdr3_length: 13
v_call: TRBV12-3/TRBV12-4

cdr3_nt: TGTGCCAGCAGTACCTCAGAGGTGGCAATATACGATTCACCCCTCCACTTT
cdr3_aa: CASSTSEVAIYDSPLHF
j_call: TRBJ1-6
clone_size: -
d_call: -
cdr3_length: 17
v_call: TRBV3-1

cdr3_nt: TGTGCCAGCAGCTTCTGGCCGAACGGGGACACCGGGGAGCTGTTTTTT
cdr3_aa: CASSFWPNGDTGELFF
j_call: TRBJ2-2
clone_size: -
d_call: -
cdr3_length: 16
v_call: TRBV7-2

cdr3_nt: TGTGCCAGCAGCTTTCCCAGCGGAGGGCAAGAGACCCAGTACTTC
cdr3_aa: CASSFPSGGQETQYF
j_call: TRBJ2-5
clone_size: few
d_call: -
cdr3_length: 15
v_call: TRBV13

cdr3_nt: TGTGCCATCAGTGAGTCGCTAGCGGGATCCTTCACCCCGTACGAGCAGTACTTC
cdr3_aa: CAISESLAGSFTPYEQYF
j_call: TRBJ2-7
clone_size: -
d_call: TRBD2
cdr3_length: 18
v_call: TRBV10-3

cdr3_nt: TGTGCTAGTGGTTTGGTACTGGCGATTGACGGTGAGCAGTTCTTC
cdr3_aa: CASGLVLAIDGEQFF
j_call: TRBJ2-1
clone_size: many
d_call: -
cdr3_length: 15
v_call: TRBV12-5